This TCR beta chain was recovered during a study of T cell responses to AZD1222 COVID-19 vaccine. Samples with a second dose at about 4 or about 12 weeks were pooled together. Overall study findings and caveats: A mostly white British donor set with more females was recruited, and clonal diversity was possibly underestimated. Unmutated regions of variants are reportedly targeted by nearly half of spike-specific TCRs. Across spike, vaccine-associated CD4 TCRs were found, dominant at 160-218 and 743-854.

The data were produced by immunoSEQ multiplex PCR, yet TCRdb's version contains in-frame clones alone and is incomplete. The table records about 140,000 clones, 88% of them present only once. In the case of this clone: Antigen: not known.

J lost 1 base, V lost 6 bases, and 7 bases had no gene match. The CDR3 sequence is 17 residues long. CDR1 is LNHNV and CDR2 is YYDKDF in the germline V gene (reference sequence). Sequenced here: peripheral blood, sampled 28 days after the second AZD1222 dose. The receptor comes from an adult who received the AZD1222 COVID-19 vaccine. The chain has TRBV15 and TRBJ1-5; 12 positions agree with TRBD1. CDR3 protein: CATSSWGQGASNQPQHF. CDR3 coding DNA: TGTGCCACCAGTAGCTGGGGACAGGGGGCGAGCAATCAGCCCCAGCATTTT.